One sample yielded the 4 T cell receptor beta chains listed below, sequenced in a study of cytomegalovirus exposure and HLA in healthy donors. Use of 60 Vbeta and 13 Jbeta primers characterized the PCR. Some clones are missing from TCRdb's copy, which holds only in-frame ones; the method was immunoSEQ multiplex PCR. The sample shows around 40,000 clones, and about 6.2% sits with its ten largest clones. Sequencing input: PBMCs. The receptors were sampled from a human donor in good health.

About this clone itself: At one boundary the junction diverges from the germline segment, which might be a read error. The V gene is TRBV7-2, the J gene TRBJ1-1; 7 bases are shared with TRBD1. In germline, CDR1 is SGHTA, CDR2 FQGNSA. This CDR3 contains 15 residues. CDR3 residues: CASSQGGSQNTEDFF. CDR3 nucleotide sequence: TGTGCCAGCAGCCAGGGGGGATCTCAGAACACTGAAGATTTCTTT.

The chain employs TRBV9 and TRBJ2-1; 9 positions agree with TRBD2. The CDR3 runs to 15 residues. CDR1 SGDLS and CDR2 YYNGEE come from the germline V gene. J gave up 3 bases and V 3 bases, and 4 bases lay outside the gene matches. CDR3 in amino acids: CASSEAGGRYNEQFF. CDR3 in DNA: TGTGCCAGCAGCGAAGCGGGGGGTCGCTACAATGAGCAGTTCTTC.

The rearrangement uses TRBV18 and TRBJ2-1, with 11 nucleotides matching TRBD2. The CDR3 sequence is 17 residues long. V lost 3 bases and J lost 6; bases outside the gene matches: 10. Germline CDR1 reads KGHSH; CDR2 reads LQKENI. CDR3 in DNA: TGTGCCAGCTCACCTAACGCCGGGACTAGCGGACGCAATGAGCAGTTCTTC. Its translation is CASSPNAGTSGRNEQFF.

The chain joins TRBV7-8 to TRBJ1-5; D may be TRBD1 (5 bases). V was cut by 1 base and J by 7 bases, with 14 bases left in between. The CDR3 sequence is 15 residues long. The germline V gene has CDR1 SGHVS and CDR2 FQNEAQ. The CDR3 spells CASSLGSAGRQPQHF. The CDR3 DNA reads TGTGCCAGCAGCTTAGGGTCGGCAGGGCGGCAGCCCCAGCATTTT.